This record concerns one T cell receptor (beta chain) sequence. Its matching antigen is unknown. This entry is derived from a study of cytomegalovirus exposure and HLA in healthy donors. Study overall: An early release of data contained about 85 million unique TCRs, which came from HLA-typed donors. Most donors, just over 80% of more than 300 genotyped, fell in the Caucasian-associated ancestry cluster.

Per the germline V gene, CDR1 is SGDLS and CDR2 is YYNGEE. The V gene lost 0 bases and the J gene lost 0 bases, with 10 bases spanning the gap. The CDR3 covers 15 residues. Everyone who donated was a healthy bone marrow donor. The study's findings and limits: As a later analysis showed, a missense DCLRE1C variant was linked to trimming of TCR beta V- and J-genes.

The PCR ran on 60 Vbeta and 13 Jbeta primers. Profiling relied on immunoSEQ multiplex PCR, and the TCRdb table lists in-frame clones only, not all of them. The sample has 150,000 to 200,000 clones; 60% to 80% are singletons. The TCR originated in a woman in her forties or fifties in good health and CMV-seropositive. Sequencing input: PBMCs. The genes are TRBV9 and TRBJ2-7, with a tentative D call TRBD1 (6 bases). This CDR3 reads CASSVDGDTSYEQYF. In DNA, the CDR3 is TGTGCCAGCAGCGTAGATGGGGACACCTCCTACGAGCAGTACTTC.